This TCR beta chain stems from a study of control samples from healthy donors and cancer patients. Germline V CDR1 and CDR2: LNHDA, SQIVND (reference sequence). CDR3 size: 14 residues. Trimming cost V 6 bases and J 7 bases, with 16 bases left between them. The protocol was immunoSEQ multiplex PCR, while the TCRdb copy is restricted to in-frame clones and leaves out a portion. The profile covers about 100,000 clones, with about 90% appearing a single time and more than 15% taken by the ten largest. The specimen was blood. This receptor was identified in a woman aged 50 to 65 in good health. This sequence joins TRBV19 and TRBJ2-1; D is possibly TRBD1 (6 bases). The CDR3 DNA follows: TGTGCCAGTAGCGGCAGGGGAAGGATAAATGAGCAGTTCTTC. Translation: CASSGRGRINEQFF.